This section outlines one TCR beta chain sequence together with its context. Its antigen remains unknown. This sample stems from a study of beta chain features in type 1 diabetes. Study overall: Examined across all samples were roughly 100 million sorted cells. Study-wide findings and caveats: Significant though moderate, a shortening of TCRB CDR3s appeared in all four CD4+ subsets of Type 1 diabetes patients. Within patients, naive, central memory and Treg TCRB repertoires seemed more similar than within healthy donors.

Of the isolated RNA, all was reverse transcribed, and so the sequenced material was expressed TCRB transcripts. Assay used: immunoSEQ multiplex PCR; TCRdb lists only in-frame clones, some missing. The profile shows around 280,000 clones, approximately 16% of them singletons. The receptor's source is a man between 18 and 29 years old with type 1 diabetes. Sequenced: naive CD4+ T cells from blood.

The CDR3 is CASSLDRGNTIYF. The CDR3 coding sequence is TGTGCCAGCAGCTTAGACAGGGGTAACACCATATATTTT. V and J are TRBV7-2 and TRBJ1-3; TRBD1 aligns across 7 bases. Germline V gene lookup returns CDR1 SGHTA and CDR2 FQGNSA. The CDR3 has 13 amino acids. The ends lost 1 base at V and 7 bases at J; junction bases unmatched: 1.